This T cell receptor beta chain was captured by sequencing in a study of CD8 T cells in ankylosing spondylitis. This CDR3 comprises 15 residues. CDR1 and CDR2 (germline): LGHDT, YNNKEL (reference sequence). Trimming cost V 0 bases and J 1 base, with 9 bases left between them. TCRdb used MiXCR to reprocess the 5' RACE reads, holding one entry per CDR3 protein. The sample lists a few hundred thousand distinct CDR3 sequences, just under 7.5% seen once, with 13% to 15% in the top ten. Study results and limitations: A motif of several highly homologous TCR beta variants was seen as apparently characteristic of ankylosing spondylitis blood.

This clonotype was counted at least ten times. Its antigen is not known. V and J are TRBV3-1 and TRBJ1-1, with D tentatively TRBD1 (5 bases). Sequenced input: blood, either unsorted or a sorted T cell fraction (not recorded which). The clonotype was recovered from a male donor with ankylosing spondylitis. CDR3 bases: TGTGCCAGCAGCCAAGATCGGCAGGGGAACACTGAAGCTTTCTTT. It translates to CASSQDRQGNTEAFF.